The sample holds a few counts of the clone carrying this T cell receptor (beta chain). The data were taken from a study of type 1 and type 2 diabetes patients. In germline, CDR1 is MRHNA, CDR2 SNTAGT. V lost 0 bases, J lost 4 bases, and 4 bases stayed unmatched. The CDR3 is 15 residues long. The PCR template was genomic DNA. A primer set of 30 forward and 13 reverse primers amplified the CDR3. TCRdb reprocessed the multiplex PCR reads via MiXCR and lists one record per CDR3 protein. The sample has some 250,000 distinct CDR3 sequences, around 47% seen once. Standard classification criteria confirmed type 1 or type 2 diabetes in all patients.

This TCR was sampled from a man aged 18 to 29 with type 2 diabetes. Specimen: peripheral blood mononuclear cells (PBMCs). The chain couples TRBV6-4 to TRBJ2-3; 7 positions match TRBD2. CDR3 nucleotide sequence: TGTGCCAGCAGTGACTCCAGCGGGACCGCAGATACGCAGTATTTT. Translation gives CASSDSSGTADTQYF.